This T cell receptor beta chain comes out of a study of T cells after yellow fever vaccination. Points from the study as a whole: Reappearance after the booster was observed for most primary-vaccination clones (roughly 97% CD4, almost 90% CD8).

Germline assignment: CDR1 MNHEY and CDR2 SVGAGI. V shed 0 bases and J shed 1 base, with 10 bases lying between them. The CDR3 covers 16 residues. TCR cDNA, made by 5'RACE template switching, carried an added universal primer site and UMIs. Using its own MiXCR run on the 5' RACE reads, TCRdb lists one record per CDR3 protein. The profile covers nearly 45,000 distinct CDR3 sequences, with roughly 7% appearing a single time and 15% taken by the ten largest. This clonotype was seen a handful of times. This TCR came from a man under 40 who received the YFV17D yellow fever vaccine. The specimen was CD8+ T cells not binding an NS4B(214-222) dextramer, sorted from PBMCs, collected 45 days after the yellow fever booster vaccination. The chain has TRBV6-5 and TRBJ2-1, with no clear D. DNA of the CDR3: TGTGCCAGCAGTTACTCAGTGGAAGGGTCCTACAATGAGCAGTTCTTC. As protein: CASSYSVEGSYNEQFF.